Each of the 8 T cell receptor beta chains below was sequenced from the same sample in a study of blood T cells in healthy people across ages (dated by TCRdb to between 2015 and 2017). Library preparation employed 5' RACE. Reads for this sample came from an Illumina HiSeq 2500. The second PCR ran for about 7 to 11 cycles and used a J-beta primer mix along with a sample-barcoded 5' primer. Starting from the raw public reads, TCRdb applied fastp trimming at Q25, assembled clones with MiXCR and retained in-frame beta chains. One record per CDR3 amino acid sequence lists the most common genes and DNA. In all, the sample holds nearly 1 million distinct CDR3 sequences, and approximately 50% of those were seen once. In total, the top ten clones hold around 21% of the sample. Input material: blood. Receptor source: an older woman in good health.

The chain joins TRBV28 to TRBJ2-7, with 8 bases fitting TRBD1. This CDR3 has 11 amino acids. The trim removed 11 bases at V and 5 bases at J, leaving 5 bases unmatched. Germline V CDR1 and CDR2: MDHEN, SYDVKM. Here the CDR3 reads CAARTGNEQYF. CDR3 DNA sequence: TGTGCCGCGCGGACAGGGAACGAGCAGTACTTC.

The chain combines TRBV5-1 with TRBJ2-5, with a tentative D call TRBD1 (5 bases). There are 14 residues in the CDR3. V lost 4 bases, J lost 4 bases, and 14 bases lay in between. The germline CDR1 and CDR2 sequences are SGHRS and YFSETQ. For the CDR3, the DNA is TGCGCCAGCAGCCTCAGGGTTAGAGGAGAGACCCAGTACTTC. This encodes CASSLRVRGETQYF.

This sequence joins TRBV5-4 and TRBJ2-3, with 13 bases lining up with TRBD2. V shed 0 bases, J shed 5 bases, and the junction held 9 bases outside the gene matches. The germline gives CDR1 SGHNT, CDR2 YYREEE (reference sequence). The CDR3 contains 18 residues. The CDR3: CASSLANPGLAGVDTQYF. The CDR3 coding sequence is TGTGCCAGCAGCTTGGCCAACCCCGGACTAGCGGGAGTAGATACGCAGTATTTT. Based on the CDR3 plus reference TRBV5-4 and TRBJ2-3, the full variable domain is ETGVTQSPTHLIKTRGQQVTLRCSSQSGHNTVSWYQQALGQGPQFIFQYYREEENGRGNFPPRFSGLQFPNYSSELNVNALELDDSALYLCASSLANPGLAGVDTQYFGPGTRLTVL.

The chain joins TRBV5-6 to TRBJ2-5; TRBD2 matches at 7 bases. The CDR3 covers 15 residues. CDR1 SGHDT and CDR2 YYEEEE come from the germline V gene. Unmatched junction bases numbered 7, after V lost 1 base and J lost 4 bases. CDR3 amino acids: CASSLLREMAETQYF. The CDR3 DNA follows: TGTGCCAGCAGCTTGTTGCGGGAGATGGCAGAGACCCAGTACTTC.

This clonotype came up once. The genes are TRBV5-1 and TRBJ2-6; D is perhaps TRBD1 (5 bases). This CDR3 region has 16 residues. The V and J ends lost 5 bases and 0 bases respectively, with 12 bases between them. From germline, CDR1 is SGHRS and CDR2 YFSETQ. CDR3 sequence reads: CASSSDTISGANVLTF. The CDR3 DNA reads TGCGCCAGCAGTTCGGACACTATCTCTGGGGCCAACGTCCTGACTTTC.

The chain combines TRBV29-1 with TRBJ2-1, with 9 bases that match TRBD1. The CDR3 is made up of 14 amino acids. J lost 4 bases, V lost 7 bases, and 8 bases had no gene match. Germline CDR1 SQVTM, CDR2 ANQGSEA. The CDR3 region has the DNA TGCAGCGCACCGGGACAGGGAGTATACAATGAGCAGTTCTTC. It is translated as CSAPGQGVYNEQFF.

The chain employs TRBV9 and TRBJ2-1; D not resolved. This CDR3 spans 15 amino acids. V lost 3 bases, J lost 0 bases, and 10 bases lay in between. The germline V gene encodes CDR1 SGDLS and CDR2 YYNGEE. CDR3 protein: CASSGPKSSYNEQFF. In DNA form, the CDR3 reads TGTGCCAGCAGCGGGCCAAAGAGCTCCTACAATGAGCAGTTCTTC.

The chain recombines TRBV29-1 with TRBJ1-2; D unclear. This CDR3 comprises 10 residues. CDR1 is SQVTM and CDR2 is ANQGSEA in the germline V gene. V lost 2 bases to trimming and J lost 2 bases, with 0 bases between them. The CDR3 reads CSVENYGYTF. DNA of the CDR3: TGCAGCGTTGAAAACTATGGCTACACCTTC.